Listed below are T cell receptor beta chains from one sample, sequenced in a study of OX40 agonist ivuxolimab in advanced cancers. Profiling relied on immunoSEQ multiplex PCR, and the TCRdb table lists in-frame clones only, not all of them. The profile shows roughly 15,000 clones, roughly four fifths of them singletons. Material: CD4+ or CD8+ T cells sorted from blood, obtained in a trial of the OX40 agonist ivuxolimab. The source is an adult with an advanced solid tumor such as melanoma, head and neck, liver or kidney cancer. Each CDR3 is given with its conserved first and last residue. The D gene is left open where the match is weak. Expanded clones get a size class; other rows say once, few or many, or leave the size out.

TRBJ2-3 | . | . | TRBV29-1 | CSVEQGRITDTQYF | TGCAGCGTTGAACAGGGGAGGATCACAGATACGCAGTATTTT
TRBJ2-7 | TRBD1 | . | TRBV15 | CATSRSRDRGSYEQYF | TGTGCCACCAGCAGGTCCCGGGACAGGGGCTCCTACGAGCAGTACTTC
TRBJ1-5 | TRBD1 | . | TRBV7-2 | CASSVGRDRGGNQPQHF | TGTGCCAGCAGCGTGGGCCGGGACAGGGGTGGCAATCAGCCCCAGCATTTT
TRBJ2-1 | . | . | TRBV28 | CASSLRNEQFF | TGTGCCAGCAGTTTGCGCAATGAGCAGTTCTTC
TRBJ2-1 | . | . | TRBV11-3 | CASSLAGGNENEQFF | TGTGCCAGCAGCTTAGCGGGGGGCAACGAGAATGAGCAGTTCTTC
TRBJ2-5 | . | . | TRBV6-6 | CASRGAQLSETQYF | TGTGCCAGCAGGGGGGCACAGTTGTCGGAGACCCAGTACTTC
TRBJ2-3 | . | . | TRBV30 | CAWSVGADTQYF | TGTGCCTGGAGTGTTGGGGCAGATACGCAGTATTTT
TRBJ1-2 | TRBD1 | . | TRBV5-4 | CASSLGQGADGYTF | TGTGCCAGCAGCTTGGGTCAGGGGGCGGATGGCTACACCTTC
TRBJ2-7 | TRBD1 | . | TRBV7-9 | CASSFGTGSSYEQYF | TGTGCCAGCAGCTTCGGGACAGGGAGCTCCTACGAGCAGTACTTC
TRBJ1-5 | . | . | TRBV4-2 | CASSQGQYSNQPQHF | TGTGCCAGCAGCCAAGGACAGTATAGCAATCAGCCCCAGCATTTT
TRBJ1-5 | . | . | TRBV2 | CASSRVGQPQHF | TGTGCCAGCTCCCGTGTAGGTCAGCCCCAGCATTTT
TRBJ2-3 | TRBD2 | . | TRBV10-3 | CAIRQGTSGSDTQYF | TGTGCCATAAGACAGGGGACTAGCGGGTCAGATACGCAGTATTTT
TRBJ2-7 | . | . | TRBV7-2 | CASSSREVGEQYF | TGTGCCAGCAGCTCCAGGGAGGTCGGCGAGCAGTACTTC
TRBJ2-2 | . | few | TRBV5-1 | CASSLVSGASGELFF | TGCGCCAGCAGCTTGGTATCCGGGGCGTCCGGGGAGCTGTTTTTT
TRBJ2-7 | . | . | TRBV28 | CASSPPGQRYEQYF | TGTGCCAGCAGTCCCCCCGGACAGCGCTACGAGCAGTACTTC
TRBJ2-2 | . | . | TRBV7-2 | CASSLLQGGPGELFF | TGTGCCAGCAGCTTACTCCAGGGTGGCCCCGGGGAGCTGTTTTTT
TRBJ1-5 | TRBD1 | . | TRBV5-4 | CASSFQGANQPQHF | TGTGCCAGCAGCTTCCAGGGGGCGAATCAGCCCCAGCATTTT
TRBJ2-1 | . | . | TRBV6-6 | CASGWGPNNEQFF | TGTGCCAGCGGCTGGGGACCGAACAATGAGCAGTTCTTC
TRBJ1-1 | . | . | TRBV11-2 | CASSSGQGQNTEAFF | TGTGCCAGCAGCTCCGGTCAAGGCCAGAACACTGAAGCTTTCTTT
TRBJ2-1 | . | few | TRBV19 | CASSIVRGEQFF | TGTGCCAGTAGTATAGTCCGGGGGGAGCAGTTCTTC
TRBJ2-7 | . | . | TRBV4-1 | CASSTGYEQYF | TGTGCCAGCAGTACTGGCTACGAGCAGTACTTC
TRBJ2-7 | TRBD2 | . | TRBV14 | CASSQVGREGLYEQYF | TGTGCCAGCAGCCAAGTGGGGCGGGAGGGTCTCTACGAGCAGTACTTC
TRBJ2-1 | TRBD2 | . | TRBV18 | CASSPPKGGLAGGNEQFF | TGTGCCAGCTCACCACCAAAAGGGGGACTAGCGGGAGGGAATGAGCAGTTCTTC
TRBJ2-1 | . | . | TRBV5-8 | CASIEQWGTYNGQFF | TGTGCCAGCATCGAACAGTGGGGAACCTACAATGGGCAGTTCTTC
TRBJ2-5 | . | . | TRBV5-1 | CASSSGRGQGETQYF | TGCGCCAGCAGCTCGGGACGGGGGCAAGGAGAGACCCAGTACTTC
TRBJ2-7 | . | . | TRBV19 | CASSLTLDPYEQYF | TGTGCCAGTAGTCTGACGCTAGACCCCTACGAGCAGTACTTC
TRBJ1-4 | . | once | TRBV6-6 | CASNRGLNEKLFF | TGTGCCAGCAACCGGGGGCTTAATGAAAAACTGTTTTTT
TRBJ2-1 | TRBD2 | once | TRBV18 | CASSRTTAGVYNEQFF | TGTGCCAGCTCACGGACGACGGCGGGAGTCTACAATGAGCAGTTCTTC
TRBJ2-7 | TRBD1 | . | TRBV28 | CASEKRDSPRHEQYF | TGTGCCAGCGAAAAACGGGACAGCCCACGCCACGAGCAGTACTTC
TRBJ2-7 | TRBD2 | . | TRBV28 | CASRTSGNYEQYF | TGTGCCAGCCGGACTAGCGGGAACTACGAGCAGTACTTC
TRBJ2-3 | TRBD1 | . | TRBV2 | CASSLPGQGFEDTQYF | TGTGCCAGCAGTTTACCGGGACAGGGGTTTGAGGATACGCAGTATTTT
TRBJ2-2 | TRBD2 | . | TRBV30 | CAWRRGGANTGELFF | TGTGCCTGGAGACGGGGGGGAGCGAACACCGGGGAGCTGTTTTTT
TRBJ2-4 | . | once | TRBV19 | CASSMSRGAKNIQYF | TGTGCCAGTAGTATGTCCCGCGGGGCCAAAAACATTCAGTACTTC
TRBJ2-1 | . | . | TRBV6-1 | CASSESGGTKLTRQFF | TGTGCCAGCAGTGAAAGTGGTGGGACGAAGCTAACAAGGCAGTTCTTC
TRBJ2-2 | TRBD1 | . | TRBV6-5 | CASRGQTTGELFF | TGTGCCAGCAGGGGACAGACCACCGGGGAGCTGTTTTTT
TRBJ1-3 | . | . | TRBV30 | CACTPGGGNTIYF | TGTGCCTGCACTCCCGGGGGGGGAAACACCATATATTTT
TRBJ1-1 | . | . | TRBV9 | CASSPQPEAEAFF | TGTGCCAGCAGCCCCCAGCCAGAAGCCGAAGCTTTCTTT